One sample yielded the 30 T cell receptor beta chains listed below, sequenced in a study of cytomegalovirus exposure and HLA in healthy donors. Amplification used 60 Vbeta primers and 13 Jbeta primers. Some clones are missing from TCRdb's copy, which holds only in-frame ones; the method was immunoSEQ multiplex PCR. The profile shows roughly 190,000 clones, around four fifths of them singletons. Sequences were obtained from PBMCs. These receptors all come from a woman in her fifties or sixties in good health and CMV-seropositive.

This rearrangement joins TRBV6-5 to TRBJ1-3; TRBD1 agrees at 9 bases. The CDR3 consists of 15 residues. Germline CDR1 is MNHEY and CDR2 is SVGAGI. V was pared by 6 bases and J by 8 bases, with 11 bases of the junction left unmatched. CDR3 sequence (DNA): TGTGCCAGCAGCCCCGGGACAGGGTTCGGTGACACCATATATTTT. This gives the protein CASSPGTGFGDTIYF.

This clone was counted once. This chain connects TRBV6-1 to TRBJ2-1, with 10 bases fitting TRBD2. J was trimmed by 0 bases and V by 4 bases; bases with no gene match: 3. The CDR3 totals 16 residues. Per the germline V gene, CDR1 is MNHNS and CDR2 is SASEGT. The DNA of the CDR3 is TGTGCCAGCAGTGTCAGCGGGGGGGTCTCCTACAATGAGCAGTTCTTC. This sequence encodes CASSVSGGVSYNEQFF.

The CDR3 here is CASSRDRGFQPQHF. Written as DNA, the CDR3 is TGTGCCAGTAGTAGGGACAGGGGGTTTCAGCCCCAGCATTTT. This rearrangement joins TRBV19 to TRBJ1-5, with 11 bases identical to TRBD1. Trimming at V came to 4 bases and at J to 6 bases, leaving 2 bases not matched to a gene. The length of the CDR3 is 14 residues. CDR1 is LNHDA, CDR2 SQIVND, per germline (reference sequence).

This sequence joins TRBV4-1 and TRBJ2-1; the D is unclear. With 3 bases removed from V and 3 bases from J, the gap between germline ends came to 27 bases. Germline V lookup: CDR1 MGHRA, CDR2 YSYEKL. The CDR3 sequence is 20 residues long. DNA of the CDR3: TGCGCCAGCAGCCAGCTTCTTTTGGGCAGGTCAGCCCCATACTACAATGAGCAGTTCTTC. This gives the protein CASSQLLLGRSAPYYNEQFF.

The CDR3 region is CASSLAYEQYF. Written as DNA, the CDR3 is TGTGCCAGTAGTCTCGCCTACGAGCAGTACTTC. This sequence joins TRBV19 and TRBJ2-7; no firm D call. Germline V gives CDR1 LNHDA, CDR2 SQIVND (reference sequence). The CDR3 is 11 residues long. The germline V and J ends were trimmed by 5 bases and 2 bases, with 4 bases remaining between them.

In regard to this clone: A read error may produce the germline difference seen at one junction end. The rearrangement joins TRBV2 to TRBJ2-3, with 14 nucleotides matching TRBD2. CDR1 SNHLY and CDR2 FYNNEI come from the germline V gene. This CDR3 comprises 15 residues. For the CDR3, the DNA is TGTGCCAGCAAAGGGACTAGCGGGGGAACAGGTACGCAGTATTTT. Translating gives CASKGTSGGTGTQYF.

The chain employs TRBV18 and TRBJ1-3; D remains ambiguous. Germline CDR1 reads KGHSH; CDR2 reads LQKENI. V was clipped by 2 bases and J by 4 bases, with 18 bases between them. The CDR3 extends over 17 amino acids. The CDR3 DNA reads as TGTGCCAGCTCACCAGAAGACGCGGCTTCTAGAGGAAACACCATATATTTT. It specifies CASSPEDAASRGNTIYF.

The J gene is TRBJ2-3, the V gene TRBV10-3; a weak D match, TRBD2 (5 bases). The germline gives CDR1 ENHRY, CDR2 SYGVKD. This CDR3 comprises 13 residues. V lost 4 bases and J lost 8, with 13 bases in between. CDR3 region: CAISVRSGGTQYF. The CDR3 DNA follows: TGTGCCATCAGTGTCAGGTCAGGAGGTACGCAGTATTTT.

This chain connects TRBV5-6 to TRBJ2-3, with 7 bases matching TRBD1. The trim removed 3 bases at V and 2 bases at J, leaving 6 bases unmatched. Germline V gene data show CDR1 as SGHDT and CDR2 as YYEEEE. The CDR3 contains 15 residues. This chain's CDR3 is CASSWRTGPTDTQYF. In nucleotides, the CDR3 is TGTGCCAGCAGCTGGAGGACAGGACCCACAGATACGCAGTATTTT.

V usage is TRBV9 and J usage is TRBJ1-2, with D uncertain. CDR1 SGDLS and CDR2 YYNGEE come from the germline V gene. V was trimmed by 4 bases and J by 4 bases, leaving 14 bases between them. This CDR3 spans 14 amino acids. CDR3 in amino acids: CASSPRGNVYGYTF. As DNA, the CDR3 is TGTGCCAGCAGCCCCCGCGGAAACGTCTATGGCTACACCTTC.

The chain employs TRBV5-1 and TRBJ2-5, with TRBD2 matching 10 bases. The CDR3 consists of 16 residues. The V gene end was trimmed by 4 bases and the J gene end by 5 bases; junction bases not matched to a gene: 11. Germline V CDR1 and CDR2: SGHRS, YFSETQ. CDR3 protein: CASSRNGAGGLETQYF. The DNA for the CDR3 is TGCGCCAGCAGCCGGAACGGAGCGGGGGGGCTTGAGACCCAGTACTTC.

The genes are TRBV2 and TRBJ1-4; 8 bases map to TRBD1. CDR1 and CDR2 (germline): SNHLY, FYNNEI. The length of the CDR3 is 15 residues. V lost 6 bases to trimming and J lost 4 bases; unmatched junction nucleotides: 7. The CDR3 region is CASRGGTGLNEKLFF. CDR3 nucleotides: TGTGCCAGCAGGGGGGGGACAGGTCTTAATGAAAAACTGTTTTTT.

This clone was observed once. The CDR3 protein is CASSHPMGRWDTGELFF. The DNA of the CDR3 is TGTGCCAGTAGCCACCCGATGGGGAGATGGGACACCGGGGAGCTGTTTTTT. V is TRBV19 and J is TRBJ2-2; tentatively, D is TRBD2 (5 bases). This CDR3 has 17 amino acids. CDR1 is LNHDA, CDR2 SQIVND, per germline (reference sequence). Trimming removed 6 bases from V and 3 bases from J, with 20 bases in between.

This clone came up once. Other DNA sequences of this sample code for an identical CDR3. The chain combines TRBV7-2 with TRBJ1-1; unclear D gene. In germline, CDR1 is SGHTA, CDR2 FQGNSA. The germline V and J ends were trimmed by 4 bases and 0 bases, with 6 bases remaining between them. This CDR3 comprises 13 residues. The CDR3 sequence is CASSSQMNTEAFF. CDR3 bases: TGTGCCAGCAGCTCTCAGATGAACACTGAAGCTTTCTTT.

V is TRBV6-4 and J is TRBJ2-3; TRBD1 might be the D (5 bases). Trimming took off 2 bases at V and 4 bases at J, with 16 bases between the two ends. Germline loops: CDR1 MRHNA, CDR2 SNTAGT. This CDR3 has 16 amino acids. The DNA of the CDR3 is TGTGCCAGCAGTGACGTCGGGCAGGGAACTCCAGATACGCAGTATTTT. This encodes CASSDVGQGTPDTQYF.

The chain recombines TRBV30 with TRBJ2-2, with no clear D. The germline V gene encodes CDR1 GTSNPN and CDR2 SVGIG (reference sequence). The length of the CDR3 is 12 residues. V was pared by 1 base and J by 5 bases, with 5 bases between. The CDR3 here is CAWSAVTGELFF. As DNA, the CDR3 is TGTGCCTGGAGTGCGGTTACCGGGGAGCTGTTTTTT.

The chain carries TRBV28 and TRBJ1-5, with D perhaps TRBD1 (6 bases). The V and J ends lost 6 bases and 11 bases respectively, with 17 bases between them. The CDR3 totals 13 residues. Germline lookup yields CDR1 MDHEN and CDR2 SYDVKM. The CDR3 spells CASRITGSWAQHF. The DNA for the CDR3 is TGTGCCAGCAGGATAACAGGGTCCTGGGCCCAGCATTTT.

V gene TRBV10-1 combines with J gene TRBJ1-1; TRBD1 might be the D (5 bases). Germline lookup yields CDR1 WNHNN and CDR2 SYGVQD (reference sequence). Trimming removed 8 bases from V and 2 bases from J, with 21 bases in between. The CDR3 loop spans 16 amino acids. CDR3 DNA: TGCGCCAGCTACCACATCCCGGGACTCATAAACACTGAAGCTTTCTTT. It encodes CASYHIPGLINTEAFF.

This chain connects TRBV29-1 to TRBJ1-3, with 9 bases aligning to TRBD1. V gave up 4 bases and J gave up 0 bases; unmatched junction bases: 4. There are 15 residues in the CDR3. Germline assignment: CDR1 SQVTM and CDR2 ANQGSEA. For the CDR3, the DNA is TGCAGCGTTGGGACAGGGGCCATCTCTGGAAACACCATATATTTT. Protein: CSVGTGAISGNTIYF.

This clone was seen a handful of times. CDR3 nucleotide sequence: TGTGCCAGCAGCTTCGCCGGGATCAATCAGCCCCAGCATTTT. Translated, it gives CASSFAGINQPQHF. The gene calls are TRBV5-6 and TRBJ1-5; D not resolved. This CDR3 is 14 amino acids long. Trimming left V 2 bases short and J 3 bases short, with 9 bases between. Germline assignment: CDR1 SGHDT and CDR2 YYEEEE.

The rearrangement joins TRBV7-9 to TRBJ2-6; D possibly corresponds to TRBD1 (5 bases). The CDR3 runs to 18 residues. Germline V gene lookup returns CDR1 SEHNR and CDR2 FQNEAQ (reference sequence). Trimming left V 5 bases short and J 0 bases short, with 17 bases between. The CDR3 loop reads CASSQGAQGRSGANVLTF. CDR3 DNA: TGTGCCAGCAGCCAAGGGGCTCAGGGCCGCTCTGGGGCCAACGTCCTGACTTTC.

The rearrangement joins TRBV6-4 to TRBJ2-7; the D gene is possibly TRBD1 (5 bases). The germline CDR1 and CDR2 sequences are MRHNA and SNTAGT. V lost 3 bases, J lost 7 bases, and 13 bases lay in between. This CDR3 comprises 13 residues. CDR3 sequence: CASSEQALGEQYF. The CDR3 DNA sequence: TGTGCCAGCAGTGAACAGGCCCTTGGAGAGCAGTACTTC.

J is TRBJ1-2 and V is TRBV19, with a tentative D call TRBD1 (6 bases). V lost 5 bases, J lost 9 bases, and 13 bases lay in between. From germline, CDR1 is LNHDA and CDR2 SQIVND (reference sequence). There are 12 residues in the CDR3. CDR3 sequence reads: CASSPRTGSYTF. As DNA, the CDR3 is TGTGCCAGTAGTCCGCGCACAGGGAGCTACACCTTC.

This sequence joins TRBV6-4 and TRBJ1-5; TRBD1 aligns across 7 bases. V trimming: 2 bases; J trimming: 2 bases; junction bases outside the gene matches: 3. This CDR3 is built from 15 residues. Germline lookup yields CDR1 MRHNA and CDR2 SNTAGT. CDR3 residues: CASSDPTGGNQPQHF. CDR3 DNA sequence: TGTGCCAGCAGTGACCCCACAGGGGGCAATCAGCCCCAGCATTTT.

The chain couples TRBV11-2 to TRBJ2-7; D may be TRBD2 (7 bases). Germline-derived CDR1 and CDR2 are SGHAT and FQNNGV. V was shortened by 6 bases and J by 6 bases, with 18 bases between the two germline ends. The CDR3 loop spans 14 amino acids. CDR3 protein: CASSLGGRGGEQYF. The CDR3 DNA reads TGTGCCAGCAGTCTCGGAGGGAGGGGGGGCGAGCAGTACTTC.

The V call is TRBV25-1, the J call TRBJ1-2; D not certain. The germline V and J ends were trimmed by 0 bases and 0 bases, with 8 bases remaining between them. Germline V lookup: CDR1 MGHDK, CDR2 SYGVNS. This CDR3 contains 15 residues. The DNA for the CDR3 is TGTGCCAGCAGTGAATATTGGGGAGCTAACTATGGCTACACCTTC. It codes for CASSEYWGANYGYTF.

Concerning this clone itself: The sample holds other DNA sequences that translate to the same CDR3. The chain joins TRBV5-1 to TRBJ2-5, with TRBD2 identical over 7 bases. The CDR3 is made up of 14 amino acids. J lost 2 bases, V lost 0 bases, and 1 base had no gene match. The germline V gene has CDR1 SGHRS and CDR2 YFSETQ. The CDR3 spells CASSLAGGQETQYF. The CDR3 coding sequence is TGCGCCAGCAGCTTGGCGGGGGGTCAAGAGACCCAGTACTTC.

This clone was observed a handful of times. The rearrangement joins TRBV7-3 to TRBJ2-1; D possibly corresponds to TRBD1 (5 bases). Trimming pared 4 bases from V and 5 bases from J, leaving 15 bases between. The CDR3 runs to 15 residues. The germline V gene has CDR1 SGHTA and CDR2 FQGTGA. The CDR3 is CASSSYGQHNNEQFF. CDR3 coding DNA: TGTGCCAGCAGCTCCTACGGACAACATAACAATGAGCAGTTCTTC. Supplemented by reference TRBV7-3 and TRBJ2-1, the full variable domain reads GAGVSQTPSNKVTEKGKYVELRCDPISGHTALYWYRQSLGQGPEFLIYFQGTGAADDSGLPNDRFFAVRPEGSVSTLKIQRTERGDSAVYLCASSSYGQHNNEQFFGPGTRLTVL.

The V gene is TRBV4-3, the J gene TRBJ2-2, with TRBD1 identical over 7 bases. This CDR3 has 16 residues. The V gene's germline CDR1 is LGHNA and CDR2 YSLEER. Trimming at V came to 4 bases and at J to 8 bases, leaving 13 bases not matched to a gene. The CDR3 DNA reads TGCGCCAGCAGCCTTAACCCCGGGACAGCCGGGGGGGAGCTGTTTTTT. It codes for CASSLNPGTAGGELFF.

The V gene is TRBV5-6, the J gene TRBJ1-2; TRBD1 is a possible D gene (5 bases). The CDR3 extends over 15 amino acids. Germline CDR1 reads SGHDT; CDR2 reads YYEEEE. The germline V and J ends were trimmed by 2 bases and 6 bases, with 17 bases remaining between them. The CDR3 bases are TGTGCCAGCAGCTTTTTTGTAAGCGGGGCGGATGGCTACACCTTC. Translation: CASSFFVSGADGYTF.